The T cell receptor (beta chain) described here comes from a study of blood T cell repertoires in COVID-19. Study details: The samples span acute and convalescent COVID-19 from the United States, Italy and Spain.

This table comes from immunoSEQ multiplex PCR, and its TCRdb copy is limited to in-frame clones, with some not included. The data show approximately 170,000 clones, approximately 90% seen once. Enrolled through a virtual design, the participants were between about 18 and 89 years of age and came from 24 US areas. Germline CDR1 SGHAT, CDR2 FQNNGV. V lost 5 bases to trimming and J lost 4 bases; unmatched junction nucleotides: 6. The CDR3 totals 15 residues. This chain links TRBV11-2 with TRBJ1-5, with TRBD1 identical over 9 bases. This TCR derives from a woman aged 18-29 years who had recovered from COVID-19. The sequenced sample was PBMCs or T cells enriched from blood (not recorded which). The CDR3 spells CASSTHRGRNQPQHF. The CDR3 nucleotides are TGTGCCAGCAGCACCCACAGGGGGCGAAATCAGCCCCAGCATTTT.